This T cell receptor beta chain was recorded in a study of shared clonotypes between healthy human individuals. A word on this clone: Within the sample, other DNA sequences also encode this same CDR3.

Selected positively for CCR7 and CD45RO-negative, naive CD8 cells excluded terminally differentiated effector memory CD45RA+ cells. Each sorted subset replicate got 200 ng genomic DNA, approximately 27,000 genomes. Assay: immunoSEQ multiplex PCR; the TCRdb copy retains only in-frame clones and omits some. The table has about 2.1 million clones, 93% seen once. This receptor was identified in a man younger than 30 in good health. Some clones in this sample may be carry-over from other donors' samples. Sample: naive CD8+ T cells from PBMCs.

CDR3 amino acids: CASTRSYEQYF. For the CDR3, the DNA is TGTGCCAGCACGAGGTCCTACGAGCAGTACTTC. The genes are TRBV2 and TRBJ2-7; D gene ambiguous. V lost 7 bases and J 1 base, leaving 5 bases between the germline ends. CDR3 length: 11 residues. Germline-derived CDR1 and CDR2 are SNHLY and FYNNEI. Full variable domain (missing parts from reference TRBV2 and TRBJ2-7): EPEVTQTPSHQVTQMGQEVILRCVPISNHLYFYWYRQILGQKVEFLVSFYNNEISEKSEIFDDQFSVERPDGSNFTLKIRSTKLEDSAMYFCASTRSYEQYFGPGTRLTVT.